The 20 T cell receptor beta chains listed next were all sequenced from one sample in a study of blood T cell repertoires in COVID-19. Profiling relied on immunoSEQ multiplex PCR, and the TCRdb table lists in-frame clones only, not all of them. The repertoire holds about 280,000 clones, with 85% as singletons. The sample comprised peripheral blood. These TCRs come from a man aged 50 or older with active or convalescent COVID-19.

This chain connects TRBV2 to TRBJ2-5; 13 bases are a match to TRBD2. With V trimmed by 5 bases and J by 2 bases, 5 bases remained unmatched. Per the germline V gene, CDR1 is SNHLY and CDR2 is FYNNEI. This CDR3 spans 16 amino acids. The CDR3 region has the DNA TGTGCCAGCAGTAAGGGACTAGCGGGATTTCAAGAGACCCAGTACTTC. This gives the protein CASSKGLAGFQETQYF.

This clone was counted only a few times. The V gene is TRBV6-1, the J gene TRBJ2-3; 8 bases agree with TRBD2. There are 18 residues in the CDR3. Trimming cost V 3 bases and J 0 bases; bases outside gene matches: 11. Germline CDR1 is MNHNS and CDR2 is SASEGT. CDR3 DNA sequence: TGTGCCAGCAGTGACTGGTTTAGCGGGGACGCTAGCACAGATACGCAGTATTTT. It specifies CASSDWFSGDASTDTQYF.

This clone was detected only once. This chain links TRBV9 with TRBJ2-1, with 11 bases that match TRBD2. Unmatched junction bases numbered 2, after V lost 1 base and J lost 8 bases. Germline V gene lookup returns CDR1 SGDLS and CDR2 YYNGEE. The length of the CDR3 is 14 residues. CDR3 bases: TGTGCCAGCAGCGTAACTAGCGGGAGTCATGAGCAGTTCTTC. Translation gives CASSVTSGSHEQFF.

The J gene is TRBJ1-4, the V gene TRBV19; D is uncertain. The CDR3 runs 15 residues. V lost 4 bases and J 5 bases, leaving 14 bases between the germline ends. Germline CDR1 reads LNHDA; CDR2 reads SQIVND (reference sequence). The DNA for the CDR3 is TGTGCCAGTAGTACCTTCGGCATAGCCAATGAAAAACTGTTTTTT. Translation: CASSTFGIANEKLFF. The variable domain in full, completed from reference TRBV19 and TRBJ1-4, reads DGGITQSPKYLFRKEGQNVTLSCEQNLNHDAMYWYRQDPGQGLRLIYYSQIVNDFQKGDIAEGYSVSREKKESFPLTVTSAQKNPTAFYLCASSTFGIANEKLFFGSGTQLSVL.

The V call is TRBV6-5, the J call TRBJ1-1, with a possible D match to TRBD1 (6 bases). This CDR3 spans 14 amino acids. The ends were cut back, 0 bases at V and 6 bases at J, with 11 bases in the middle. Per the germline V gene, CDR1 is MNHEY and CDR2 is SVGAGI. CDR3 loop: CASSYSLGAAEAFF. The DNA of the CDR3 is TGTGCCAGCAGTTACTCACTGGGGGCGGCTGAAGCTTTCTTT.

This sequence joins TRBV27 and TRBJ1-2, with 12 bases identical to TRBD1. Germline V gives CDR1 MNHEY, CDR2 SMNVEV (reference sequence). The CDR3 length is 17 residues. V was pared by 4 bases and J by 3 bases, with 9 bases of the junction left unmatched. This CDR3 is CASSSGTGGALYYGYTF. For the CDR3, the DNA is TGTGCCAGCAGTTCCGGGACAGGGGGCGCTTTATACTATGGCTACACCTTC.

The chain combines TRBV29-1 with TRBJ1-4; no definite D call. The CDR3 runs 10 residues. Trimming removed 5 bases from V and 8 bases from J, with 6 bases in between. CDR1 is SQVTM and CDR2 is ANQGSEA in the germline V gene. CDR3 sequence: CSVLREKLFF. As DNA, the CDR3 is TGCAGCGTTCTCCGGGAAAAACTGTTTTTT.

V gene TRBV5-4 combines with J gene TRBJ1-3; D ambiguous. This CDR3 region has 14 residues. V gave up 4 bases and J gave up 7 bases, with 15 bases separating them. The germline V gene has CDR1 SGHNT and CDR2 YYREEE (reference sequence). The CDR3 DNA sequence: TGTGCCAGCAGCCCTGACGGCAGCGTGAACACCATATATTTT. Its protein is CASSPDGSVNTIYF.

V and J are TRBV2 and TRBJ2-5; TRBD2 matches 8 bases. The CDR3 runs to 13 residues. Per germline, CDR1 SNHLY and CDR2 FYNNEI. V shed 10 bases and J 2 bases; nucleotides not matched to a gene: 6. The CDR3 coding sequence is TGTGCCACAACCGGGACTAGACAAGAGACCCAGTACTTC. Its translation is CATTGTRQETQYF.

The CDR3 is CASSLGIAEGAGEQFF. DNA of the CDR3: TGTGCCAGCAGCTTGGGAATCGCGGAGGGGGCTGGTGAGCAGTTCTTC. This sequence joins TRBV7-3 and TRBJ2-1, with D perhaps matching TRBD1 (7 bases). Looked up from germline, CDR1 is SGHTA and CDR2 is FQGTGA. CDR3 size: 16 residues. V lost 3 bases, J lost 9 bases, and 21 bases lay in between. The variable domain in full, completed from reference TRBV7-3 and TRBJ2-1, reads GAGVSQTPSNKVTEKGKYVELRCDPISGHTALYWYRQSLGQGPEFLIYFQGTGAADDSGLPNDRFFAVRPEGSVSTLKIQRTERGDSAVYLCASSLGIAEGAGEQFFGPGTRLTVL.

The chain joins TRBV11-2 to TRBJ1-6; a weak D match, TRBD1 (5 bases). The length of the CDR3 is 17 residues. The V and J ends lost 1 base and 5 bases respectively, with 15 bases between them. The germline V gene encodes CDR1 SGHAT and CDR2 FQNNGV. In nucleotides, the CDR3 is TGTGCCAGCAGCTTAGTCCGGGGGGGACCGGATAATTCACCCCTCCACTTT. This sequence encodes CASSLVRGGPDNSPLHF.

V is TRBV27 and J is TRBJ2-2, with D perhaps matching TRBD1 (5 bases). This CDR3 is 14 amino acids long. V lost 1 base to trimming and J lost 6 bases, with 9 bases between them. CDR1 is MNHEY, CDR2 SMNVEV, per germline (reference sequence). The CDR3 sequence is CASSLYWGSGELFF. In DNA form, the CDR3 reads TGTGCCAGCAGTTTATATTGGGGCTCCGGGGAGCTGTTTTTT.

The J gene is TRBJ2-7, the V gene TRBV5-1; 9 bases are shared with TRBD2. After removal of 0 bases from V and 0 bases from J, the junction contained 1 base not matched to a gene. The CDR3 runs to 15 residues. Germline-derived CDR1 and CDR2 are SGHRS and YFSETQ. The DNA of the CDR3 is TGCGCCAGCAGCTTGGCACTAGCGGGCTCCTACGAGCAGTACTTC. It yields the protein CASSLALAGSYEQYF.

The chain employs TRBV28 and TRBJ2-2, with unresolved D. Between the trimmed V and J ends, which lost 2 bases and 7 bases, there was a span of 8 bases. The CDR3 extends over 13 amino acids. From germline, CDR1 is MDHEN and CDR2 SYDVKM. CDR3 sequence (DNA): TGTGCCAGCAGTTTAGATGGGCTCGGGGAGCTGTTTTTT. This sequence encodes CASSLDGLGELFF.

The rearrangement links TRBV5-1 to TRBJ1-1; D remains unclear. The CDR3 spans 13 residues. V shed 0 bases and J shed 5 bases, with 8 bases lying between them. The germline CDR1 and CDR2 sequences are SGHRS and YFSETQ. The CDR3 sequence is CASSLERETEAFF. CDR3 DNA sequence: TGCGCCAGCAGCTTGGAACGGGAGACTGAAGCTTTCTTT.

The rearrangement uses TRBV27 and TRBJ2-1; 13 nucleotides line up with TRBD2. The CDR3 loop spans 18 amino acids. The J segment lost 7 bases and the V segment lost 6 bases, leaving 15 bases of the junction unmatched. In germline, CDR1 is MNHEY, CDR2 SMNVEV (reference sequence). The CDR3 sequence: CASRTGLAGRFVRNEQFF. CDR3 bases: TGTGCCAGCAGGACGGGACTAGCGGGACGCTTTGTCAGGAATGAGCAGTTCTTC.

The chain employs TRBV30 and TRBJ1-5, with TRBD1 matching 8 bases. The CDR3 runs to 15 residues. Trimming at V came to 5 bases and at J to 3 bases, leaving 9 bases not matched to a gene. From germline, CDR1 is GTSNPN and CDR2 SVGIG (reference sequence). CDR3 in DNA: TGTGCCTGGGCCGGGACAGGCGGTTTCAATCAGCCCCAGCATTTT. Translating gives CAWAGTGGFNQPQHF.

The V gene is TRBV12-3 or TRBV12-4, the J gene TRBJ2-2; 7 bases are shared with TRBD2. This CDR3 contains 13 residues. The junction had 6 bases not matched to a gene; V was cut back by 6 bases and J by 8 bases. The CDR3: CASSFGAGGELFF. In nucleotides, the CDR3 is TGTGCCAGCAGCTTCGGAGCGGGGGGGGAGCTGTTTTTT.

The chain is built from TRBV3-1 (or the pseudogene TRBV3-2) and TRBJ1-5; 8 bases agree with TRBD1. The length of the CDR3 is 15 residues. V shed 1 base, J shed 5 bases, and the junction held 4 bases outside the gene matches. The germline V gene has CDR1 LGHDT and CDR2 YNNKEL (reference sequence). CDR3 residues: CASSQGQGAHQPQHF. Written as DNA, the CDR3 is TGTGCCAGCAGCCAAGGGCAGGGGGCTCATCAGCCCCAGCATTTT.

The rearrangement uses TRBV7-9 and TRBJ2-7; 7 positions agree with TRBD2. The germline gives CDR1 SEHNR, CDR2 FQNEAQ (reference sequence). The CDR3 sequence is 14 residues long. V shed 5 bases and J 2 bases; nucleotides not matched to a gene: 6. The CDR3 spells CASSQARGAYEQYF. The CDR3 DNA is TGTGCCAGCAGCCAAGCACGGGGGGCCTACGAGCAGTACTTC.